One and the same sample provided the 27 T cell receptor beta chains below, sequenced in a study of T cells after posttransplantation cyclophosphamide (dated by TCRdb to about 2016). The method behind the library was the immunoSEQ multiplex PCR assay. The source is immuneACCESS, and TCRdb retained only in-frame sequences with V and J called. Part of the clones is not carried over; for the studies checked, unresolved V genes explain less than half of this, and the remainder is unexplained. For this sample, 40,000 to 55,000 clones appear and none is a singleton. Approximately 2.4% of the sample is in the top ten clones. The sequenced material came from PBMCs. Receptor source: a man in his forties or fifties in good health, CMV-negative, and a related stem cell transplant donor.

This chain joins TRBV5-6 and TRBJ1-5; 7 nucleotides line up with TRBD1. This CDR3 is built from 15 residues. The V segment lost 4 bases and the J segment 3 bases; nucleotides outside the gene matches: 7. Per germline, CDR1 SGHDT and CDR2 YYEEEE. CDR3 nucleotides: TGTGCCAGCAGCCGGGGACAGTGGCTCAATCAGCCCCAGCATTTT. As protein: CASSRGQWLNQPQHF.

This clone was detected many times. This chain links TRBV11-3 with TRBJ2-2, with D perhaps matching TRBD1 (5 bases). CDR1 SGHNT and CDR2 YENEEA come from the germline V gene. This CDR3 is 17 amino acids long. V was cut by 0 bases and J by 4 bases, with 15 bases left in between. The CDR3 sequence: CASSLDSPRQSTGELFF. The CDR3 DNA follows: TGTGCCAGCAGCTTAGATAGTCCCCGACAGTCCACCGGGGAGCTGTTTTTT.

This clone appeared many times. The gene calls are TRBV5-6 and TRBJ2-5; the D gene is possibly TRBD1 (6 bases). This CDR3 is 12 amino acids long. V was cut by 6 bases and J by 4 bases, with 10 bases left in between. Germline V gene sequence: CDR1 SGHDT, CDR2 YYEEEE. The CDR3 sequence: CASTLQGETQYF. DNA of the CDR3: TGTGCCAGCACACTACAGGGAGAGACCCAGTACTTC.

This clone was recorded many times. The chain carries TRBV5-1 and TRBJ2-1; 8 bases are a match to TRBD2. The CDR3 sequence is 17 residues long. CDR1 and CDR2 (germline): SGHRS, YFSETQ. Trimming removed 3 bases from V and 6 bases from J; junction bases left unmatched: 14. CDR3 loop: CASSSTGGPFPRNEQFF. CDR3 bases: TGCGCCAGCAGCTCGACGGGGGGGCCTTTCCCTCGCAATGAGCAGTTCTTC.

This clone has at least ten counts. V usage is TRBV10-2 and J usage is TRBJ2-7; 9 bases match TRBD1. J was trimmed by 0 bases and V by 7 bases; bases with no gene match: 7. CDR1 WSHSY and CDR2 SAAADI come from the germline V gene. The CDR3 runs to 15 residues. The CDR3 coding sequence is TGCGCCAGCATGGGGAGGGACAGGGCCTCCTACGAGCAGTACTTC. This encodes CASMGRDRASYEQYF.

Many counts were recorded for this clone. The chain carries TRBV2 and TRBJ2-3, with 8 positions matching TRBD1. V gave up 8 bases and J gave up 6 bases; unmatched junction bases: 7. The CDR3 covers 13 residues. Looked up from germline, CDR1 is SNHLY and CDR2 is FYNNEI. The CDR3: CASFQGAGDTQYF. In nucleotides, the CDR3 is TGTGCCAGCTTCCAGGGGGCCGGGGATACGCAGTATTTT.

This clone appeared many times. Other DNA sequences in this sample translate to the same CDR3. CDR3: CASSPGHSTDTQYF. The DNA of the CDR3 is TGCGCCAGCAGCCCGGGACATAGCACAGATACGCAGTATTTT. This sequence joins TRBV5-1 and TRBJ2-3; D may be TRBD1 (6 bases). Trimming shortened V by 4 bases and J by 0 bases, and 9 bases separated the two germline ends. Looked up from germline, CDR1 is SGHRS and CDR2 is YFSETQ. CDR3 length: 14 residues.

This clone showed up just a few times. V and J are TRBV25-1 and TRBJ2-5; 7 nucleotides match TRBD2. V shed 8 bases, J shed 5 bases, and the junction held 8 bases outside the gene matches. The CDR3 runs 13 residues. CDR1 MGHDK and CDR2 SYGVNS come from the germline V gene. CDR3 protein: CASGSGNEETQYF. The DNA of the CDR3 is TGTGCCAGCGGAAGCGGGAATGAGGAGACCCAGTACTTC.

This clone was recorded many times. The chain carries TRBV14 and TRBJ2-6; TRBD1 might be the D (5 bases). This CDR3 has 17 amino acids. The germline V and J ends were trimmed by 1 base and 2 bases, with 12 bases remaining between them. Germline assignment: CDR1 SGHDN and CDR2 FVKESK. The CDR3 protein is CASSQGPQVTGANVLTF. As DNA, the CDR3 is TGTGCCAGCAGCCAAGGCCCACAGGTTACTGGGGCCAACGTCCTGACTTTC.

The sample holds a few counts of this clone. The rearrangement joins TRBV6-6 to TRBJ2-5, with a tentative D call TRBD2 (6 bases). The CDR3 has 13 residues. The V end lost 6 bases, the J end lost 4 bases, and 12 bases lay between the germline ends. CDR1 and CDR2 (germline): MNHNY, SVGAGI (reference sequence). The CDR3 sequence: CASRTPAGETQYF. The CDR3 nucleotides read TGTGCCAGCAGGACACCAGCGGGAGAGACCCAGTACTTC.

This clone was recorded at least ten times. V gene TRBV19 combines with J gene TRBJ1-2; 7 nucleotides align to TRBD1. V shed 8 bases and J 3 bases; nucleotides not matched to a gene: 12. The CDR3 totals 15 residues. The germline V gene encodes CDR1 LNHDA and CDR2 SQIVND (reference sequence). The CDR3 loop reads CASYPRWDSYYGYTF. CDR3 nucleotides: TGTGCCAGTTACCCTCGGTGGGACAGCTACTATGGCTACACCTTC.

This clone has at least ten counts. This sequence joins TRBV21-1 and TRBJ1-1; the table assigns TRBD1, which was not confirmed against the DNA. TRBV21-1 is a pseudogene locus. The CDR3 is made up of 17 amino acids. The CDR3 reads CASSKTGTGGLKTEAFF. The CDR3 DNA is TGTGCCAGCAGCAAGACCGGGACAGGGGGACTCAAAACTGAAGCTTTCTTT.

This clone came up many times. The chain couples TRBV29-1 to TRBJ2-5, with D perhaps TRBD1 (5 bases). Trimming left V 5 bases short and J 2 bases short, with 9 bases between. The CDR3 spans 12 residues. Germline V gene sequence: CDR1 SQVTM, CDR2 ANQGSEA. CDR3 sequence reads: CSVTGAQETQYF. For the CDR3, the DNA is TGCAGCGTTACAGGAGCGCAAGAGACCCAGTACTTC. Using reference TRBV29-1 and TRBJ2-5 for the parts outside the CDR3, the full variable domain is SAVISQKPSRDICQRGTSLTIQCQVDSQVTMMFWYRQQPGQSLTLIATANQGSEATYESGFVIDKFPISRPNLTFSTLTVSNMSPEDSSIYLCSVTGAQETQYFGPGTRLLVL.

This clone was found many times. The gene calls are TRBV5-5 and TRBJ1-2; 8 bases are a match to TRBD1. CDR1 is SGHKS, CDR2 YYEKEE, per germline (reference sequence). The V segment lost 4 bases and the J segment 6 bases; nucleotides outside the gene matches: 5. The CDR3 runs to 13 residues. The CDR3 coding sequence is TGTGCCAGCAGCCTCGGACAGGGAAATGGCTACACCTTC. It codes for CASSLGQGNGYTF.

Ten or more counts support this clone. V usage is TRBV5-4 and J usage is TRBJ2-1; 9 bases are a match to TRBD2. The V gene end was trimmed by 6 bases and the J gene end by 2 bases; junction bases not matched to a gene: 6. The CDR3 is 15 residues long. The germline V gene has CDR1 SGHNT and CDR2 YYREEE (reference sequence). CDR3 amino acids: CASTWGGRAYNEQFF. CDR3 DNA sequence: TGTGCCAGCACCTGGGGCGGGAGGGCCTACAATGAGCAGTTCTTC.

This clone was recorded at least ten times. The gene calls are TRBV12-5 and TRBJ2-6; possibly TRBD2 for D (6 bases). The V end was cut by 2 bases, the J end by 0 bases, with 11 bases between. Germline CDR1 is LGHNT and CDR2 is FRNRAP. This CDR3 comprises 17 residues. CDR3 residues: CASGLRTGDSGANVLTF. The CDR3 DNA is TGTGCTAGTGGTTTGCGTACGGGAGACTCTGGGGCCAACGTCCTGACTTTC.

The chain uses TRBV19 and TRBJ2-1; a weak D match, TRBD1 (5 bases). This CDR3 region has 11 residues. Deletions cut 6 bases from V and 13 bases from J, with 13 bases between. The germline CDR1 and CDR2 sequences are LNHDA and SQIVND (reference sequence). The CDR3 here is CASRVRDSQFF. Here the CDR3 DNA reads TGTGCCAGTAGGGTCAGGGATTCTCAGTTCTTC. Full variable domain (remainder filled in from reference TRBV19 and TRBJ2-1): DGGITQSPKYLFRKEGQNVTLSCEQNLNHDAMYWYRQDPGQGLRLIYYSQIVNDFQKGDIAEGYSVSREKKESFPLTVTSAQKNPTAFYLCASRVRDSQFFGPGTRLTVL.

This clone was seen ten or more times. The chain combines TRBV6-5 with TRBJ2-1, with 8 bases that match TRBD2. CDR1 is MNHEY and CDR2 is SVGAGI in the germline V gene. The CDR3 is 16 amino acids. V lost 4 bases to trimming and J lost 5 bases; unmatched junction nucleotides: 10. CDR3 sequence (DNA): TGTGCCAGCAGTTCCAATCGGGGGGGCCGCGACAATGAGCAGTTCTTC. This sequence encodes CASSSNRGGRDNEQFF.

The V gene is TRBV18, the J gene TRBJ2-2; D may be TRBD2 (5 bases). Germline-derived CDR1 and CDR2 are KGHSH and LQKENI. Trimming left V 3 bases short and J 7 bases short, with 9 bases between. This CDR3 has 13 amino acids. The CDR3 sequence: CASSPRGFGELFF. The CDR3 DNA reads TGTGCCAGCTCACCGAGAGGGTTCGGGGAGCTGTTTTTT.

This clone showed up many times. The V call is TRBV7-3, the J call TRBJ1-1, with a weak D call TRBD1 (5 bases). V was pared by 2 bases and J by 3 bases, with 7 bases between. CDR3 length: 13 amino acids. Germline V lookup: CDR1 SGHTA, CDR2 FQGTGA. In DNA form, the CDR3 reads TGTGCCAGCAGCTTAGCAGGGTACACTGAAGCTTTCTTT. Protein sequence: CASSLAGYTEAFF.

This clone came up a few times. The CDR3 nucleotides read TGCAGCGTTGTAAGGGGCAGCTCCTACAATGAGCAGTTCTTC. Encoded protein: CSVVRGSSYNEQFF. This chain joins TRBV29-1 and TRBJ2-1, with a weak D call TRBD1 (5 bases). V was cut by 4 bases and J by 0 bases, with 10 bases left in between. The germline CDR1 and CDR2 sequences are SQVTM and ANQGSEA. The CDR3 sequence is 14 residues long.

Only a few counts were recorded for this clone. The rearrangement joins TRBV5-4 to TRBJ2-1, with 8 bases aligning to TRBD1. V dropped 0 bases and J dropped 12; count of bases not matched to a gene: 11. This CDR3 spans 15 amino acids. Germline V lookup: CDR1 SGHNT, CDR2 YYREEE (reference sequence). CDR3 sequence reads: CASSLAGGQGYWQFF. DNA for the CDR3: TGTGCCAGCAGCTTGGCAGGGGGCCAGGGCTACTGGCAGTTCTTC.

This clone was observed many times. V and J are TRBV5-1 and TRBJ2-2, with D possibly being TRBD2 (7 bases). The germline V gene encodes CDR1 SGHRS and CDR2 YFSETQ. CDR3 length equals 14 residues. Trimming left V 6 bases short and J 4 bases short, with 13 bases between. The CDR3 DNA is TGCGCCAGCAAGGGGGAGGGAATCACCGGGGAGCTGTTTTTT. This translates into CASKGEGITGELFF.

This clone was seen many times. This chain joins TRBV2 and TRBJ2-2, with TRBD1 as a possible D gene (6 bases). CDR1 SNHLY and CDR2 FYNNEI come from the germline V gene. Trimming took 7 bases from V and 7 from J, leaving 13 bases between them. CDR3 length: 13 residues. The CDR3 here is CASNTGFLGELFF. Here the CDR3 DNA reads TGTGCCAGCAATACAGGGTTTCTCGGGGAGCTGTTTTTT.

The chain links TRBV15 to TRBJ2-3; D uncertain. V lost 0 bases and J 7 bases, leaving 8 bases between the germline ends. The CDR3 runs 13 residues. From germline, CDR1 is LNHNV and CDR2 YYDKDF (reference sequence). Here the CDR3 DNA reads TGTGCCACCAGCAGAGATCGAGACAATACGCAGTATTTT. Amino acids: CATSRDRDNTQYF.

This clone was detected many times. The V call is TRBV7-2, the J call TRBJ1-1; 8 bases are shared with TRBD1. The CDR3 has 14 amino acids. V shed 5 bases, J shed 4 bases, and the junction held 6 bases outside the gene matches. Germline CDR1 is SGHTA and CDR2 is FQGNSA. The CDR3 DNA is TGTGCCAGCAGCCCACCCGACAGGGGCACTGAAGCTTTCTTT. Its translation: CASSPPDRGTEAFF.

This clone was observed at least ten times. The J gene is TRBJ2-3, the V gene TRBV9; 11 bases fit TRBD2. With 2 bases clipped from V and 4 bases from J, the junction kept 9 bases outside the gene matches. CDR3 length equals 17 residues. CDR1 is SGDLS and CDR2 is YYNGEE in the germline V gene. The CDR3, as DNA: TGTGCCAGCAGCGTCCAGGTGACTAGCGGGACCGCAGATACGCAGTATTTT. Encoded protein: CASSVQVTSGTADTQYF.